A single sample gave rise to the 18 T cell receptor beta chains below, sequenced in a study of tumor-infiltrating lymphocytes in primary liver carcinoma. The template, 500 ng total RNA, yielded TCR beta cDNA made with a constant-region primer. Amplification in three nested multiplex PCR rounds with slightly modified ARM-PCR gave rise to TCR beta libraries. The first two PCR rounds used TRBV1-TRBV30 primers with a Cbeta primer, 10 cycles each. TCRdb passed the multiplex PCR reads through MiXCR, listing each CDR3 protein once. Of fewer than 350,000 distinct CDR3 sequences in the sample, roughly 60% were seen once. Unsorted whole blood yielded the blood RNA, and germline DNA was also extracted. Sequences were obtained from peripheral blood. The receptors stem from a man aged 35 to 55 with primary liver carcinoma and hepatitis B virus infection.

The chain uses TRBV6-2 or TRBV6-3 and TRBJ2-3; D remains ambiguous. The CDR3 covers 15 residues. Germline loops: CDR1 MNHEY, CDR2 SVGEGT. The CDR3: CVTAHGRASTDTQYF. As DNA, the CDR3 is TGTGTCACAGCCCATGGCAGAGCTAGCACAGATACGCAGTATTTT.

The V gene is TRBV28, the J gene TRBJ2-3, with 10 bases that match TRBD2. The CDR3 contains 16 residues. Germline values: CDR1 MDHEN, CDR2 SYDVKM. V was clipped by 4 bases and J by 7 bases; unmatched bases: 11. The CDR3 DNA reads as TGTGCCAGCAGTTCCAGCGGGAGGGCCGGGGGGAATACGCAGTATTTT. It yields the protein CASSSSGRAGGNTQYF.

In the case of this clonotype: Germline is not matched at one junction end, which may reflect a read error. The chain links TRBV6-1 to TRBJ2-1; 9 bases align to TRBD2. Germline V CDR1 and CDR2: MNHNS, SASEGT. This CDR3 is 13 amino acids long. CDR3 in DNA: TGTGTCAGCAGAGTAGCGGGAGCGTTCGAGCAGTTCTTC. It translates to CVSRVAGAFEQFF.

Note on this clonotype: A read error is possible here, since a much larger clone lies one base away. This sequence joins TRBV10-3 and TRBJ2-5, with a weak D call TRBD2 (7 bases). Germline V CDR1 and CDR2: ENHRY, SYGVKD. The CDR3 has 14 amino acids. DNA of the CDR3: TGTGCCATCGGAGGGGGGGCCCTACAAGAGATCCAGTACTTC. This codes for CAIGGGALQEIQYF.

This clonotype showed up just a few times. The chain has TRBV12-3 or TRBV12-4 and TRBJ2-1; 11 positions match TRBD2. J gave up 5 bases and V 6 bases, and 9 bases lay outside the gene matches. The CDR3 runs 16 residues. The CDR3 reads CASSLYGTSGNNEQFF. The CDR3 nucleotides are TGTGCCAGCAGCCTGTACGGGACTAGCGGAAACAATGAGCAGTTCTTC.

The chain uses TRBV12-3 or TRBV12-4 and TRBJ2-3; 7 bases line up with TRBD1. The J segment lost 15 bases and the V segment lost 0 bases, leaving 18 bases of the junction unmatched. The CDR3 is made up of 16 amino acids. The CDR3 spells CASSLALGQGESARYF. CDR3 nucleotide sequence: TGTGCCAGCAGTTTAGCGCTCGGGCAGGGGGAAAGCGCGCGATATTTT.

In regard to this clonotype: A much larger clonotype is one base distant, so this may be a read error. This chain uses TRBV14 with TRBJ1-6; 10 positions agree with TRBD1. CDR3 length: 17 amino acids. Germline CDR1 reads SGHDN; CDR2 reads FVKESK. In DNA, the CDR3 is TGTGCCAGCAGCCAACGGACAGGGGGAGTTTCTAATTCACCCATCCACTTT. Translation: CASSQRTGGVSNSPIHF.

This clonotype was detected only a few times. This chain links TRBV5-1 with TRBJ2-4; D gene unclear. V shed 1 base and J shed 8 bases, with 10 bases lying between them. The CDR3 runs 13 residues. Germline CDR1 SGHRS, CDR2 YFSETQ. The CDR3 coding sequence is TGCGCCAGCAGCTTGAGAGGATACGACATTCAGTACTTC. Translation gives CASSLRGYDIQYF.

In regard to this clonotype: Its ends do not fully match the called genes, so a read error is possible. V usage is TRBV5-6 and J usage is TRBJ2-2, with D unresolved. The CDR3 consists of 15 residues. CDR1 SGHDT and CDR2 YYEEEE come from the germline V gene. CDR3 coding DNA: TGTACCAGCCGGGTCGATCCGGCCGTCACCGGGGAGCTGTTTTTT. It translates to CTSRVDPAVTGELFF.

The chain is built from TRBV6-2 or TRBV6-3 and TRBJ2-4; 7 bases align to TRBD2. J gave up 8 bases and V 6 bases, and 10 bases lay outside the gene matches. In germline, CDR1 is MNHEY, CDR2 SVGEGT. This CDR3 has 14 amino acids. The CDR3 region is CASRRPGGEDIQYF. The DNA of the CDR3 is TGTGCCAGCAGACGTCCGGGAGGTGAAGACATTCAGTACTTC.

The chain employs TRBV4-1 and TRBJ2-7; weak D call: TRBD2 (5 bases). CDR3 length: 15 amino acids. V lost 4 bases and J lost 4, with 17 bases in between. CDR1 is MGHRA, CDR2 YSYEKL, per germline. CDR3 DNA sequence: TGCGCCAGCAGCCTGTACGGGATAGGAAGGTACGAGCAGTACTTC. Amino acid sequence: CASSLYGIGRYEQYF.

This clonotype was observed a few times. V is TRBV10-3 and J is TRBJ2-5; D is undetermined. CDR3 length equals 13 residues. V shed 0 bases and J shed 1 base, with 3 bases lying between them. Germline V gene lookup returns CDR1 ENHRY and CDR2 SYGVKD. The CDR3 nucleotides are TGTGCCATCAGTGAGTCTCCCCAAGAGACCCAGTACTTC. This sequence encodes CAISESPQETQYF.

In regard to this clonotype: A much larger clone lies a single base off, so this may be a read error. The chain combines TRBV29-1 with TRBJ2-5; D may match TRBD1 or TRBD2 (5 bases each). The CDR3 runs to 13 residues. Between the trimmed V and J ends, which lost 7 bases and 3 bases, there was a span of 15 bases. Looked up from germline, CDR1 is SQVTM and CDR2 is ANQGSEA. In DNA, the CDR3 is TGCAGCGCCGGGGCCCCAGGGAAAGAGACCCAGTACTTC. This translates into CSAGAPGKETQYF. The full variable domain, completed using reference TRBV29-1 and TRBJ2-5, is SAVISQKPSRDICQRGTSLTIQCQVDSQVTMMFWYRQQPGQSLTLIATANQGSEATYESGFVIDKFPISRPNLTFSTLTVSNMSPEDSSIYLCSAGAPGKETQYFGPGTRLLVL.

The chain employs TRBV6-1 and TRBJ2-7; weak D call: TRBD1 (6 bases). The CDR3 loop spans 16 amino acids. Germline lookup yields CDR1 MNHNS and CDR2 SASEGT. Trimming removed 7 bases from V and 4 bases from J, with 23 bases in between. CDR3 residues: CASNPSGRGGLYEQYF. CDR3 nucleotides: TGTGCCAGCAATCCCTCGGGTAGAGGGGGTCTTTACGAGCAGTACTTC.

Points on this clonotype: The junction differs from germline at one of its ends, possibly a read error. V gene TRBV5-6 combines with J gene TRBJ2-3; 15 nucleotides match TRBD2. CDR1 is SGHDT, CDR2 YYEEEE, per germline. This CDR3 has 18 residues. The CDR3: CASRYGTSGRSQADTLYF. CDR3 sequence (DNA): TGTGCCAGCAGATACGGGACTAGCGGGAGGAGCCAGGCAGATACGCTGTATTTT.

The CDR3 spells CASSESLYNEQFF. The CDR3 DNA reads TGCGCCAGCAGTGAGTCGCTCTACAATGAGCAGTTCTTC. The chain couples TRBV10-2 to TRBJ2-1; unclear D gene. The germline V and J ends were trimmed by 0 bases and 3 bases, with 3 bases remaining between them. This CDR3 has 13 residues. Germline lookup yields CDR1 WSHSY and CDR2 SAAADI.

This clonotype was detected only a few times. For the CDR3, the DNA is TGTGCCAGCAGTTCCATAGGGTCATCATACGAGCAGTACTTC. Its translation is CASSSIGSSYEQYF. The chain combines TRBV28 with TRBJ2-7, with D uncertain. Germline V CDR1 and CDR2: MDHEN, SYDVKM. The V end lost 4 bases, the J end lost 4 bases, and 14 bases lay between the germline ends. The CDR3 consists of 14 residues.

About this clonotype: A much more abundant neighbour one base away suggests this may be a read error. The chain uses TRBV6-5 and TRBJ2-7; D gene ambiguous. Per germline, CDR1 MNHEY and CDR2 SVGAGI. The CDR3 contains 14 residues. V was clipped by 5 bases and J by 0 bases, with 11 bases between them. For the CDR3, the DNA is TGTGCCAGCAGTGTCAGCAGGAGCTCCTACGAGCAGTACTTC. Its translation is CASSVSRSSYEQYF.